Listed below are T cell receptor beta chains from one sample, sequenced in a study of cytomegalovirus exposure and HLA in healthy donors. Sequencing used immunoSEQ multiplex PCR; TCRdb keeps in-frame clones, though not all of them. Here the sample spans 150,000 to 200,000 clones, about 80% being singletons. Sequencing input: PBMCs. Receptors originate from a woman younger than 45 in good health and CMV-seropositive. CDR3s leave out the opening cysteine and the closing phenylalanine or tryptophan.

V	J	CDR3
TRBV4-1	TRBJ2-5	ASSHLDRAQETQY
TRBV7-8	TRBJ2-3	ASSFHRGALTDTQY
TRBV10-3	TRBJ2-7	AISESGALAGVDEQY
TRBV29-1	TRBJ1-1	SVHHGGTEAF
TRBV18	TRBJ2-7	ASSPLPGTGDGEQY
TRBV9	TRBJ2-7	ASSPPTSDEQY
TRBV30	TRBJ1-3	AWGRTAGNTIY
TRBV11-2	TRBJ2-7	ASSHGQGYEQY
TRBV5-1	TRBJ2-7	ASSLGQGPYEQY
TRBV27	TRBJ2-5	ASSPRDSYQETQY
TRBV2	TRBJ2-1	ASSVDNEQF
TRBV12-5	TRBJ1-1	ASGSLQTNTEAF
TRBV4-1	TRBJ2-3	ASSHRQGVGTDTQY
TRBV6-5	TRBJ2-1	ASSLSGSSYNEQF
TRBV28	TRBJ1-2	ASTPPGQGWGGYT
TRBV7-3	TRBJ2-5	ASSLTGGLWETQY
TRBV5-1	TRBJ1-4	ASSVTGLNEKLF
TRBV7-9	TRBJ2-5	ASSLVSGGWETQY
TRBV28	TRBJ2-1	ASSLGQAYNEQF
TRBV30	TRBJ1-2	AIPAWT
TRBV19	TRBJ2-7	ACARTGISYEQY
TRBV6-5	TRBJ1-1	ASRRGQATEAF
TRBV10-3	TRBJ1-4	AISRWANEKLF
TRBV10-2	TRBJ1-1	ASSPRVLGGNTEAF
TRBV6-4	TRBJ2-2	ASSERAENTGELF
TRBV4-2	TRBJ1-4	ASSQVRQGANEKLF
TRBV27	TRBJ2-1	ASSLITGGAYNEQF
TRBV5-1	TRBJ1-1	ASSLAKWTGGTEAF
TRBV6-6	TRBJ2-1	ASSYSLDTVAGEQF
TRBV28	TRBJ1-1	ASSERRQYNTEAF
TRBV19	TRBJ2-7	ASTVRGSYEQY
TRBV5-4	TRBJ1-2	ASSPRDRYGYT
TRBV28	TRBJ1-4	ASSWSGLGEKLF
TRBV6-5	TRBJ2-1	ASSWTGLGEQF
TRBV5-1	TRBJ1-2	ASSLGARDEGYT
TRBV2	TRBJ1-1	ASRGTDHTEAF
TRBV5-4	TRBJ2-5	ASSLAGMQETQY
TRBV7-8	TRBJ1-1	ASSLDGQGAFTEAF
TRBV7-9	TRBJ2-5	ASTSRWGEETQY
TRBV7-9	TRBJ1-2	ASSFGGYGYT
TRBV15	TRBJ2-7	ATSRDQAGNSYEQY
TRBV7-9	TRBJ2-7	ASSSYRDRGYEQY
TRBV4-2	TRBJ2-5	ASSQELRETQY
TRBV30	TRBJ1-1	AWSVWPLREAF
TRBV9	TRBJ1-1	ASSKGGGGTEAF
TRBV10-3	TRBJ2-7	AISESREGYEQY
TRBV28	TRBJ1-6	ASTKPGGYNSPLH
TRBV28	TRBJ1-1	ASSPEGWDTEAF
TRBV5-6	TRBJ1-1	ASSSDTGNTEAF
TRBV5-1	TRBJ2-3	ASSSTVAGGQDTQY
TRBV2	TRBJ2-7	ASSVGDRAGEQY
TRBV5-6	TRBJ2-3	ASSLMNSGSLGTQY
TRBV11-3	TRBJ1-1	ASSPSGGADTEAF
TRBV4-2	TRBJ2-7	ASSQAPGGSSYEQY
TRBV7-9	TRBJ2-7	ASSYRDRGDEQY